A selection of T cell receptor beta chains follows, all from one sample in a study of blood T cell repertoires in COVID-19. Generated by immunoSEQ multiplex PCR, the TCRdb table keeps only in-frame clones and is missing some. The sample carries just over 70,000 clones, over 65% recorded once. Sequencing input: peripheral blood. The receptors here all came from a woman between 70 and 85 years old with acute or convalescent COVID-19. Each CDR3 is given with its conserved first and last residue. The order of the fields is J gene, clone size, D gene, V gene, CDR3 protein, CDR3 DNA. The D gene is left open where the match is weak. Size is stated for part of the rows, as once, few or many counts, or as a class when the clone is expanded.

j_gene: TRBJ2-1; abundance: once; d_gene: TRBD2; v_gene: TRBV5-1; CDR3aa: CASSTDQGLAGLANEQFF; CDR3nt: TGCGCCAGCAGTACGGATCAGGGACTAGCGGGCCTGGCCAATGAGCAGTTCTTC
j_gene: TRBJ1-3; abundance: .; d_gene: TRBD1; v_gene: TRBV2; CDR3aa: CASRPTGGSGNTIYF; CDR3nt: TGTGCCAGCAGACCCACAGGGGGCTCTGGAAACACCATATATTTT
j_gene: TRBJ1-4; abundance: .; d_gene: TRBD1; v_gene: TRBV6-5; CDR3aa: CASSSGQANEKLFF; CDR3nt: TGTGCCAGCAGTTCGGGACAGGCTAATGAAAAACTGTTTTTT
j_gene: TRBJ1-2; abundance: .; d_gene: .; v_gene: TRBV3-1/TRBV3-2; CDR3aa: CASSDDRTNYGYTF; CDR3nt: TGTGCCAGCAGCGACGACAGGACAAACTATGGCTACACCTTC
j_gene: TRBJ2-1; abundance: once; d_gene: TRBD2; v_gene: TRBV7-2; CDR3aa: CASSSSGRGYNEQFF; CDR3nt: TGTGCCAGCAGCTCCAGCGGGAGAGGCTACAATGAGCAGTTCTTC
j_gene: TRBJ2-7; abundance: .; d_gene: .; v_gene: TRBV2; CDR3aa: CASMAVASSYEQYF; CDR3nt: TGTGCCAGCATGGCTGTCGCCAGCTCCTACGAGCAGTACTTC
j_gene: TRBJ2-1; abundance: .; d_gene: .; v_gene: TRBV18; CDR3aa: CASSPAGNPYNEQFF; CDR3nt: TGTGCCAGCTCACCGGCGGGGAACCCCTACAATGAGCAGTTCTTC
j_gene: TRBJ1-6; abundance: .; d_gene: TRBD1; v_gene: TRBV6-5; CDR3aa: CASSPGQGVDSPLHF; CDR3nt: TGTGCCAGCAGTCCCGGACAGGGGGTTGATTCACCCCTCCACTTT
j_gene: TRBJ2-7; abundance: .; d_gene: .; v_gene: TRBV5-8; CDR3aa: CASSIYEQYF; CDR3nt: TGTGCCAGCAGTATCTACGAGCAGTACTTC
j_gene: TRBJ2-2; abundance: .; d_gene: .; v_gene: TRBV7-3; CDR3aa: CASSFPGTVTGELFF; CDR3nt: TGTGCCAGCAGCTTCCCAGGGACTGTCACCGGGGAGCTGTTTTTT
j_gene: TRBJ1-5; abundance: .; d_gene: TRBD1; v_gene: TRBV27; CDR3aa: CASRSTPGQGAYSGNQPQHF; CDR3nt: TGTGCCAGCAGGTCAACACCGGGACAGGGGGCATATAGTGGCAATCAGCCCCAGCATTTT
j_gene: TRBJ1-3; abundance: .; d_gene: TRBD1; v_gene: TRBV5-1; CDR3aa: CASSRATGAGNTIYF; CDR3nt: TGCGCCAGCAGCCGCGCGACAGGGGCCGGAAACACCATATATTTT
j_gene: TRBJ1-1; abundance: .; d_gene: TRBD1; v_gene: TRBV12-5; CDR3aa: CASGLGWGQGANTEAFF; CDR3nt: TGTGCTAGTGGTTTGGGTTGGGGACAGGGAGCAAACACTGAAGCTTTCTTT
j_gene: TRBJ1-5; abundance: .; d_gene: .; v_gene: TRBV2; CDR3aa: CASRDSSNQPQHF; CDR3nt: TGTGCCAGCAGGGACAGCAGCAATCAGCCCCAGCATTTT
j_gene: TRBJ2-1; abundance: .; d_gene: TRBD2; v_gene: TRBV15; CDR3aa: CATSRDRGLAGNEQFF; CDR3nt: TGTGCCACCAGCAGAGATAGAGGACTAGCGGGTAATGAGCAGTTCTTC
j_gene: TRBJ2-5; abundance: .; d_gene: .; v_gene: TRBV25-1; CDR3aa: CASSESRGRETQYF; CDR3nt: TGTGCCAGCAGTGAATCTAGGGGTCGGGAGACCCAGTACTTC
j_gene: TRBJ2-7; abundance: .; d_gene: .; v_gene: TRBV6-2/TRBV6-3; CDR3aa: CASSYSVATGGEQYF; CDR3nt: TGTGCCAGCAGTTACTCAGTAGCAACTGGAGGTGAGCAGTACTTC
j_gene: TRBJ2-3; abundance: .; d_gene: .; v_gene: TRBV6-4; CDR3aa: CASRTSTGSTDTQYF; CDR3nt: TGTGCCAGCAGAACCTCGACGGGGAGCACAGATACGCAGTATTTT
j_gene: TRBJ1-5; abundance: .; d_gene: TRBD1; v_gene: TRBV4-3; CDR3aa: CASSPDRGQGQPQHF; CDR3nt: TGCGCCAGCAGCCCTGACAGGGGGCAAGGACAGCCCCAGCATTTT
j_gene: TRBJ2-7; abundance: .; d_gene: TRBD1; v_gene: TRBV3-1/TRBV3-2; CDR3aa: CASSQHGTGARNEQYF; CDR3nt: TGTGCCAGCAGCCAACATGGGACAGGGGCTAGGAACGAGCAGTACTTC
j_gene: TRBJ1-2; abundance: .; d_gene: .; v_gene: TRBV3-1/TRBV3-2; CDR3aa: CASSQKWGGDYGYTF; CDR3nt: TGTGCCAGCAGCCAAAAGTGGGGGGGCGACTATGGCTACACCTTC
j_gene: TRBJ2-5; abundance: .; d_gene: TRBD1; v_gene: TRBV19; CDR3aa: CASRAWTGQETQYF; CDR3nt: TGTGCCAGTAGAGCCTGGACAGGCCAAGAGACCCAGTACTTC
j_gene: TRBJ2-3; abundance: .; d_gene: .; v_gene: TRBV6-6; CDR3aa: CASSNRDTQYF; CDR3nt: TGTGCCAGCAGTAACAGGGATACGCAGTATTTT
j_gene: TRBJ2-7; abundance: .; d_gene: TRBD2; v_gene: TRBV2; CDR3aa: CASSGTSGSSYEQYF; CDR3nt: TGTGCCAGCAGTGGGACTAGCGGTAGCTCCTACGAGCAGTACTTC
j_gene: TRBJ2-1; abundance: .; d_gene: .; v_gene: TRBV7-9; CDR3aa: CASSLAGPRSYNEQFF; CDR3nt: TGTGCCAGCAGCTTAGCGGGCCCCCGGTCCTACAATGAGCAGTTCTTC
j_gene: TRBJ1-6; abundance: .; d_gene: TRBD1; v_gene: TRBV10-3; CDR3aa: CAISGGQGNPLHF; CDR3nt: TGTGCCATCAGTGGCGGACAGGGTAATCCCCTCCACTTT
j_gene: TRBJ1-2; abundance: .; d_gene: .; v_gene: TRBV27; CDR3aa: CASRAYGYTF; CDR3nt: TGTGCCAGCAGGGCCTATGGCTACACCTTC
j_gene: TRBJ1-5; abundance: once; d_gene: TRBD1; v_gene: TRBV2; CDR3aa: CASSPTGGRYQPQHF; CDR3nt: TGTGCCAGCAGTCCTACAGGGGGCAGGTATCAGCCCCAGCATTTT
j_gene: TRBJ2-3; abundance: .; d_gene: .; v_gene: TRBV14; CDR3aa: CASSQTTGFGTQYF; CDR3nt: TGTGCCAGCAGCCAAACGACGGGTTTTGGTACGCAGTATTTT
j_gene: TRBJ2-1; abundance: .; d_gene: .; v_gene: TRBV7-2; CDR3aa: CASSYPTSSYNEQFF; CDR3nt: TGTGCCAGCAGCTACCCGACTAGTTCCTACAATGAGCAGTTCTTC
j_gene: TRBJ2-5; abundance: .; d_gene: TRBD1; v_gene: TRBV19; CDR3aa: CASEDRGRETQYF; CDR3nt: TGTGCCAGCGAGGACAGGGGGCGAGAGACCCAGTACTTC
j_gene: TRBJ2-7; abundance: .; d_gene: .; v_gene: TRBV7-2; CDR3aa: CASSLEVGGREQYF; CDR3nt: TGTGCCAGCAGCTTAGAGGTGGGCGGGCGCGAGCAGTACTTC
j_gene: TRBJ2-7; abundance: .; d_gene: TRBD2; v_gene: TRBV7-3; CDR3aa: CASSPGLAGVGEQYF; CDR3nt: TGTGCCAGCAGCCCGGGACTAGCGGGAGTAGGCGAGCAGTACTTC
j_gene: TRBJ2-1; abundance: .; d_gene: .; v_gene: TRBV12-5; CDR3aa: CASGLDPRNEQFF; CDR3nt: TGTGCTAGTGGTTTGGACCCGAGGAATGAGCAGTTCTTC
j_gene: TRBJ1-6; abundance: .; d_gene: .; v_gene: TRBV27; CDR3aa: CASSSRQAGSPLHF; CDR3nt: TGTGCCAGCAGTTCCCGACAGGCCGGTTCACCCCTCCACTTT
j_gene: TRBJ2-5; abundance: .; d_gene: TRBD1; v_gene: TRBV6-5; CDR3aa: CASIRGGREETQYF; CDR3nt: TGTGCCAGCATCCGAGGGGGCAGGGAAGAGACCCAGTACTTC
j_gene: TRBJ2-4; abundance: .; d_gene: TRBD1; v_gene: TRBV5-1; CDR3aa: CASSTGQLAKNIQYF; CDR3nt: TGCGCCAGCAGCACGGGACAGCTAGCCAAAAACATTCAGTACTTC
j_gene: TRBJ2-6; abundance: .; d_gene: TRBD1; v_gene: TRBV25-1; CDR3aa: CASSGRTGGTGANVLTF; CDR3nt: TGTGCCAGCAGTGGGAGGACAGGGGGAACCGGGGCCAACGTCCTGACTTTC
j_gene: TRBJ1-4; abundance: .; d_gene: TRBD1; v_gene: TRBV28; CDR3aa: CASSPVGTAREKLFF; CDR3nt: TGTGCCAGCAGTCCGGTCGGGACAGCCAGGGAAAAACTGTTTTTT
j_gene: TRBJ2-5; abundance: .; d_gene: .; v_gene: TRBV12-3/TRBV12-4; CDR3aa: CASSLGRETQYF; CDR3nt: TGTGCCAGCAGTTTAGGGAGAGAGACCCAGTACTTC
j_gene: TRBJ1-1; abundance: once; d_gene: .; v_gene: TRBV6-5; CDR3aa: CASSPPPGRNTEAFF; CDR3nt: TGTGCCAGCAGTCCCCCTCCTGGCAGAAACACTGAAGCTTTCTTT
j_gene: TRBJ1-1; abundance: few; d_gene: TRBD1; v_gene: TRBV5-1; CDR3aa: CASRVGTGGNTEAFF; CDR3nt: TGCGCCAGCAGGGTCGGGACAGGGGGAAATACTGAAGCTTTCTTT